Included here is one TCR beta chain sequence, with context. Its antigen is not identified. This entry comes from a study of PD-1 blockade in classical Hodgkin lymphoma. No patient escaped relapse after autologous stem cell transplantation, and brentuximab vedotin exposure varied. The CDR3 is 14 amino acids. CDR1 and CDR2 from the germline V gene are SGDLS and YYNGEE. Trimming took 6 bases from V and 7 from J, leaving 17 bases between them. Study outcomes and limitations: The origin of the repertoire differences remains undefined, with disease activity or prior therapy as possible causes. A reduction in baseline TCR diversity was reportedly seen in newly diagnosed patients relative to healthy donors. CD4+ TCR diversity, unlike CD8+, climbed significantly by C4D1. Complete responders started with a diversity level that resembled newly diagnosed patients at baseline.

The table came from immunoSEQ multiplex PCR; TCRdb's copy has only in-frame clones and leaves some out. There are 130,000 to 150,000 clones in the sample; 78% occur only once, and about 9.2% lies in the top ten. V is TRBV9 and J is TRBJ2-1, with D possibly matching TRBD1 (5 bases). This receptor was taken from a human donor with classical Hodgkin lymphoma. The material was peripheral blood mononuclear cells (PBMCs), obtained before the second cycle of nivolumab. The CDR3 spells CASKRGHLGNEQFF. The CDR3 region has the DNA TGTGCCAGCAAAAGGGGTCACTTGGGGAATGAGCAGTTCTTC.